The T cell receptor (beta chain) under discussion was sequenced for a study of CD8+CD57+ T cells in acquired aplastic anemia. Before being chosen for sequencing, patients had shown CD8+CD57+ cell expansion by flow cytometry. Using genomic DNA as the template, TCR beta VDJ and CDR3 profiling was carried out. TCRdb recomputed calls from the reads with MiXCR, one row per CDR3 protein. The sample holds around 200,000 distinct CDR3 sequences; 65% are singletons and the top ten take about 60%. The receptor's source is a human donor with aplastic anemia. The sequenced sample consisted of sorted CD4+, CD8+, or CD8+CD57+ T cells (not recorded which) from PBMCs.

The CDR3 region is CASSEPGQGNQPQHF. CDR3 nucleotides: TGTGCCAGCAGTGAACCCGGACAAGGCAATCAGCCCCAGCATTTT. This chain links TRBV2 with TRBJ1-5; possible D gene TRBD1, 5 bases. The CDR3 is 15 residues long. V was cut by 2 bases and J by 2 bases, with 10 bases left in between. Germline V CDR1 and CDR2: SNHLY, FYNNEI.